This TCR beta chain appears in the sequencing data of a study of blood T cell repertoires in COVID-19. Study details: Sites across the United States, Italy and Spain contributed samples from acute and convalescent COVID-19. From T cells, B-cell-depleted T cells, or PBMCs came the material, which was cDNA or gDNA.

Germline V CDR1 and CDR2: MNHEY, SVGAGI. This CDR3 spans 15 amino acids. V was clipped by 6 bases and J by 3 bases, with 14 bases between them. Data came from immunoSEQ multiplex PCR; TCRdb stores just in-frame clones and leaves some out. Here the sample spans about 100,000 clones, 70% to 80% being singletons. Sequenced sample: peripheral blood. The chain combines TRBV6-5 with TRBJ2-2; TRBD1 is a possible D gene (6 bases). This TCR was sampled from a woman in her seventies with acute or convalescent COVID-19. Written as DNA, the CDR3 is TGTGCCAGCAGACCCGGACAGTCCCACACCGGGGAGCTGTTTTTT. Protein sequence: CASRPGQSHTGELFF.